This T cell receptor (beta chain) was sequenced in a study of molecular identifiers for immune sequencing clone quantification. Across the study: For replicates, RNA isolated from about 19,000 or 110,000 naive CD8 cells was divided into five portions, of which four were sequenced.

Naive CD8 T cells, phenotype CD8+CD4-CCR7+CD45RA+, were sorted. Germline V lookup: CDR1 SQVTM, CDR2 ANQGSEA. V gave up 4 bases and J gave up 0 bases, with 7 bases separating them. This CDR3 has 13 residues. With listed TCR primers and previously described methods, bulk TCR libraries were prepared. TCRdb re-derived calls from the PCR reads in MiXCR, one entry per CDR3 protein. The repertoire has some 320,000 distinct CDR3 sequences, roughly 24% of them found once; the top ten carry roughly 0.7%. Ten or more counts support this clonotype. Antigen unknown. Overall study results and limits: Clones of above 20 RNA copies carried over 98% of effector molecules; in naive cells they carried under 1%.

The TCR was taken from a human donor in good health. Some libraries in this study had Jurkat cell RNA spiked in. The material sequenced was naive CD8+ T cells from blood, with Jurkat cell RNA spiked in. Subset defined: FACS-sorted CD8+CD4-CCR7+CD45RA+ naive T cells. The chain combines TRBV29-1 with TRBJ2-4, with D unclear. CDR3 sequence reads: CSVVGIAKNIQYF. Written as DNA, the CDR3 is TGCAGCGTTGTAGGAATAGCCAAAAACATTCAGTACTTC.